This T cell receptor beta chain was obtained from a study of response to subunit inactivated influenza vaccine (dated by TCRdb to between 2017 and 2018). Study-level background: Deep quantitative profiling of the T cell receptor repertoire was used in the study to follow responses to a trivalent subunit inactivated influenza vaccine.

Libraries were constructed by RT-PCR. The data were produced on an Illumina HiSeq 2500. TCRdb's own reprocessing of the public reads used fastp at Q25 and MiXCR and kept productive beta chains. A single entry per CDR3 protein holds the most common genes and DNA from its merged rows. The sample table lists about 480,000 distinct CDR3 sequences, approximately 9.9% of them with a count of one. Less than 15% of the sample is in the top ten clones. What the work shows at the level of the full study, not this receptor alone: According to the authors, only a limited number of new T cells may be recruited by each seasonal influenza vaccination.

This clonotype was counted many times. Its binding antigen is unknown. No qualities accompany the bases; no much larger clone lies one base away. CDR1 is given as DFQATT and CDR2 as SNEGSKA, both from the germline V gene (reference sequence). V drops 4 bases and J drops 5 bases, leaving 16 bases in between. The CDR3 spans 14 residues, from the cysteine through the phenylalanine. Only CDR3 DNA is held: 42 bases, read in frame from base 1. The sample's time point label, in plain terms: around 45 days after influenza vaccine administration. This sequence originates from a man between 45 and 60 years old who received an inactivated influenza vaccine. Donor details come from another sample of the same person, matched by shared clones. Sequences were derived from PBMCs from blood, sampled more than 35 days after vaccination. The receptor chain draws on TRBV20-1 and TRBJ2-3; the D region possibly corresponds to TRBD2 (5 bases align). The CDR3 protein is CSANLRGSQDTQYF. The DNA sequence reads TGCAGTGCTAATTTGCGAGGGAGCCAAGATACGCAGTATTTT.